The present TCR beta chain was sequenced within a study of T cell responses to AZD1222 COVID-19 vaccine. The overall study: Recipients boosted at about 4 weeks or about 12 weeks are pooled. Points from the study as a whole: Spike-specific TCR depth and breadth grew after two AZD1222 doses. Distributed over spike, vaccine-associated CD4 TCRs predominated at 160-218 and 743-854.

Assay: immunoSEQ multiplex PCR; the TCRdb copy retains only in-frame clones and omits some. The repertoire holds around 100,000 clones, about nine tenths seen once, with under 1.5% in the top ten. For this clone: Its antigen is undetermined.

Here the sequenced sample was peripheral blood, taken on day 0 of AZD1222 vaccination. This TCR derives from an adult in good health.

The CDR3 region is CASSQWGTGEAYEQYF. CDR3 DNA sequence: TGTGCCAGCAGCCAATGGGGGACAGGGGAGGCCTACGAGCAGTACTTC. The chain uses TRBV14 and TRBJ2-7; 10 nucleotides align to TRBD1. Per the germline V gene, CDR1 is SGHDN and CDR2 is FVKESK. With V trimmed by 2 bases and J by 2 bases, 6 bases remained unmatched. This CDR3 has 16 residues.